Listed here are 12 T cell receptor beta chains from one sample, sequenced in a study of cytomegalovirus exposure and HLA in healthy donors (dated by TCRdb to about 2017). The receptor library was made with the immunoSEQ multiplex PCR assay. For the multiplex PCR, a mixture combining 60 forward primers for TCR Vbeta segments and 13 reverse primers for TCR Jbeta segments was used. This is the immuneACCESS table as TCRdb keeps it, with only in-frame sequences that have V and J called. A part of the clones is gone; compared with another copy, unresolved V genes explain less than half, and the rest is unexplained. Recorded for this sample are fewer than 250,000 clones; about 85% of them occurred a single time. 1.5% to 2% of the sample comes from the top ten. The specimen was PBMCs. The receptor set was obtained from a woman in her fifties or sixties in good health and CMV-seronegative.

The chain carries TRBV7-2 and TRBJ2-1, with 13 bases lining up with TRBD2. CDR1 and CDR2 from the germline V gene are SGHTA and FQGNSA. The junction had 9 bases not matched to a gene; V was cut back by 1 base and J by 9 bases. The CDR3 loop spans 17 amino acids. This CDR3 reads CASSLGGRLAGGGEQFF. The CDR3 nucleotides are TGTGCCAGCAGCTTAGGGGGTAGACTAGCGGGGGGAGGTGAGCAGTTCTTC.

The V call is TRBV28, the J call TRBJ1-2, with D perhaps matching TRBD1 (6 bases). In germline, CDR1 is MDHEN, CDR2 SYDVKM. The V and J ends lost 9 bases and 7 bases respectively, with 15 bases between them. CDR3 length: 12 amino acids. CDR3 amino acids: CASFTTGLGYTF. The CDR3 region has the DNA TGTGCCAGTTTTACGACAGGCCTTGGCTACACCTTC.

V gene TRBV6-5 combines with J gene TRBJ1-5; no reliable D call. The CDR3 is 14 amino acids. The germline gives CDR1 MNHEY, CDR2 SVGAGI. V was trimmed by 0 bases and J by 6 bases, leaving 9 bases between them. The CDR3 is CASSYSGSRQPQHF. In DNA, the CDR3 is TGTGCCAGCAGTTACTCCGGGTCACGTCAGCCCCAGCATTTT.

This sequence joins TRBV7-2 and TRBJ1-6, with D uncertain. V was trimmed by 8 bases and J by 0 bases, leaving 5 bases between them. Per the germline V gene, CDR1 is SGHTA and CDR2 is FQGNSA. This CDR3 region has 13 residues. CDR3 nucleotides: TGTGCCAGCGCCAGCTCCTATAATTCACCCCTCCACTTT. As protein: CASASSYNSPLHF.

The chain combines TRBV13 with TRBJ1-4; maybe TRBD1 (5 bases). This CDR3 is 14 amino acids long. CDR1 and CDR2 (germline): PRHDT, FYEKMQ (reference sequence). V lost 2 bases and J lost 3, with 7 bases in between. CDR3 bases: TGTGCCAGCAGCTTAACAGGAGCTAATGAAAAACTGTTTTTT. This translates into CASSLTGANEKLFF.

The J gene is TRBJ2-1, the V gene TRBV15; the match to TRBD2 covers 7 bases. The CDR3 sequence is 17 residues long. The germline V gene has CDR1 LNHNV and CDR2 YYDKDF (reference sequence). Trimming removed 0 bases from V and 8 bases from J; junction bases left unmatched: 13. In DNA, the CDR3 is TGTGCCACCAGCAGAGATCTGCTGGCGGGGGTAGCCCATGAGCAGTTCTTC. Its translation is CATSRDLLAGVAHEQFF.

V is TRBV5-4 and J is TRBJ2-3; a possible D gene is TRBD2 (5 bases). V was cut by 4 bases and J by 2 bases, with 11 bases left in between. The CDR3 spans 14 residues. Looked up from germline, CDR1 is SGHNT and CDR2 is YYREEE (reference sequence). CDR3 protein: CASSPKRATDTQYF. The DNA of the CDR3 is TGTGCCAGCAGCCCCAAGAGGGCCACAGATACGCAGTATTTT. Based on the CDR3 plus reference TRBV5-4 and TRBJ2-3, the full variable domain is ETGVTQSPTHLIKTRGQQVTLRCSSQSGHNTVSWYQQALGQGPQFIFQYYREEENGRGNFPPRFSGLQFPNYSSELNVNALELDDSALYLCASSPKRATDTQYFGPGTRLTVL.

The chain uses TRBV15 and TRBJ2-2, with a weak D call TRBD1 (6 bases). Germline V CDR1 and CDR2: LNHNV, YYDKDF (reference sequence). V lost 5 bases and J 6 bases, leaving 10 bases between the germline ends. This CDR3 is built from 13 residues. CDR3 DNA sequence: TGTGCCACCAGCCGTGAGGGGGCCGGGGAGCTGTTTTTT. Its translation is CATSREGAGELFF.

The chain carries TRBV4-2 and TRBJ1-1, with D unresolved. The V end was cut by 4 bases, the J end by 1 base, with 10 bases between. This CDR3 has 14 amino acids. CDR1 is LGHNA, CDR2 YNFKEQ, per germline. The CDR3 DNA sequence: TGTGCCAGCAGCCGAGCCGGAGGGAACACTGAAGCTTTCTTT. Translating it yields CASSRAGGNTEAFF.

The chain carries TRBV27 and TRBJ2-2; 9 positions agree with TRBD1. Germline V lookup: CDR1 MNHEY, CDR2 SMNVEV (reference sequence). This CDR3 is 15 amino acids long. The V and J ends lost 4 bases and 7 bases, in that order; junction bases with no gene match: 7. The CDR3 DNA sequence: TGTGCCAGCAGTTCTTGGACAGGGGATATCGGGGAGCTGTTTTTT. Its translation: CASSSWTGDIGELFF.

This clone showed up just once. This chain connects TRBV27 to TRBJ2-1; 11 nucleotides match TRBD2. The CDR3 is 14 residues long. The ends lost 5 bases at V and 6 bases at J; junction bases unmatched: 3. The V gene's germline CDR1 is MNHEY and CDR2 SMNVEV (reference sequence). In DNA, the CDR3 is TGTGCCAGCAGTCCCGGACTAGCGGGCAATGAGCAGTTCTTC. Translating gives CASSPGLAGNEQFF.

The genes are TRBV18 and TRBJ1-1, with 9 positions matching TRBD1. Germline CDR1 KGHSH, CDR2 LQKENI. The CDR3 covers 15 residues. The J segment lost 3 bases and the V segment lost 2 bases, leaving 4 bases of the junction unmatched. Here the CDR3 DNA reads TGTGCCAGCTCACCAAACAGGGGGCTTGACACTGAAGCTTTCTTT. Amino acid sequence: CASSPNRGLDTEAFF.